This T cell receptor beta chain was identified in a study of T-cell reconstitution after alpha-beta-depleted transplantation in children. General study findings and limits: Where alpha-beta T cells came from about two months after transplant was reportedly several hundred expanded graft clones.

This CDR3 region has 10 residues. Trimming left V 5 bases short and J 4 bases short, with 5 bases between. CDR1 DFQATT and CDR2 SNEGSKA come from the germline V gene (reference sequence). There are many counts of this clonotype. Its target is unknown. Preparation of the TCRbeta library used unique molecular identifiers. From the PCR reads, TCRdb called clonotypes with MiXCR, one entry per CDR3 protein. The sample includes around 9,000 distinct CDR3 sequences, under 20% of them seen just once. The material was PBMCs, mostly from graft donor cells, obtained 60 days after TCRalphabeta/CD19-depleted stem cell transplant. This clonotype was sampled from a girl in the first two years of life who had a stem cell transplant for combined immunodeficiency, so the T cells may come from the graft donor. V gene TRBV20-1 combines with J gene TRBJ1-1, with D perhaps TRBD1 (5 bases). The CDR3 nucleotides read TGCAGTGCTCAGGGCACTGAAGCTTTCTTT. Residues: CSAQGTEAFF.